This T cell receptor (beta chain) comes out of a study of blood T cell repertoires in COVID-19. Study-level background: T cells, B-cell-depleted T cells, or PBMCs supplied cDNA or gDNA.

TCRdb's copy holds only in-frame clones and misses some; the assay was immunoSEQ multiplex PCR. This table has a few hundred thousand clones, about four fifths appearing once. CDR1 is SGHAT and CDR2 is FQDESV in the germline V gene (reference sequence). Trimming took off 5 bases at V and 0 bases at J, with 11 bases between the two ends. The CDR3 totals 14 residues. The age range of participants was 18 to 89 years, with residence in fewer than 25 US areas. Recovery among Cohort 3 donors was established by two negative PCRs, clearance, or symptom resolution. The receptor's source is a man in his forties or fifties who had recovered from COVID-19. Input material: PBMCs or T cells enriched from blood (not recorded which). The chain is built from TRBV11-1 and TRBJ2-7; D unresolved. The CDR3 protein is CASSRSPSSYEQYF. For the CDR3, the DNA is TGTGCCAGCAGCAGATCCCCGAGCTCCTACGAGCAGTACTTC.